The subject of this entry is one T cell receptor beta chain. It lacks a known antigen. No much larger clone is present one base from it, and per-base qualities are unavailable. This record belongs to a study of control samples from healthy donors and cancer patients (dated by TCRdb to 2018 to 2020). The library was built by means of the immunoSEQ multiplex PCR assay. As stored in TCRdb, this immuneACCESS dataset retains in-frame rearrangements with V and J assigned. A fraction of the clones does not appear; measured against another copy, unresolved V genes explain less than half of the discrepancy, and the remainder lacks a known reason. Present in this sample are under 200,000 clones, 93% of which were seen just once. The ten largest clonotypes hold over 4% of the sample. The CDR3 starts with the cysteine, ends with the phenylalanine, and has 15 residues. The read is trimmed to its CDR3 DNA, 45 bases read in frame from base 1. Relative to germline, V is 11 bases shorter and J is 0 bases shorter, with 16 bases between their ends. CDR1 and CDR2 were assigned from the germline V gene as SNHLY and FYNNEI.

The sequence joins TRBV2 to TRBJ2-2; matching of 5 bases hints at TRBD2 as the D gene. The receptor's source is a woman aged 60-75 years in good health. Sequenced: blood. Here is the DNA: TGTGCCTCCAGCCCGGGGAACACGAACACCGGGGAGCTGTTTTTT. Protein translation: CASSPGNTNTGELFF.